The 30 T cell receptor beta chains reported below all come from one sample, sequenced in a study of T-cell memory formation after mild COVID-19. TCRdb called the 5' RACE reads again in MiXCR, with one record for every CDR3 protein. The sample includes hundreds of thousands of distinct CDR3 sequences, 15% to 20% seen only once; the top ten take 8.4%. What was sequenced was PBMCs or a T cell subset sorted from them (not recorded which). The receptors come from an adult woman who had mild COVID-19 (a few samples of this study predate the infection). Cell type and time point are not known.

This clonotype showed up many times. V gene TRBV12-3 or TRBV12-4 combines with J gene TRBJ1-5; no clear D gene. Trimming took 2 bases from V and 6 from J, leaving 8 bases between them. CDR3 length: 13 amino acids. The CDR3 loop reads CASSLPVGQPQHF. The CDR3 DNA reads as TGTGCCAGCAGTTTACCAGTCGGTCAGCCCCAGCATTTT.

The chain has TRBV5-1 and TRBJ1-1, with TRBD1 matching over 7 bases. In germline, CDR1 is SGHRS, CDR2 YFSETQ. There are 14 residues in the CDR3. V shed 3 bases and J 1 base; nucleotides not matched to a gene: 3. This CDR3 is CASSYRDRNTEAFF. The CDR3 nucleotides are TGCGCCAGCAGCTACCGGGACAGGAACACTGAAGCTTTCTTT.

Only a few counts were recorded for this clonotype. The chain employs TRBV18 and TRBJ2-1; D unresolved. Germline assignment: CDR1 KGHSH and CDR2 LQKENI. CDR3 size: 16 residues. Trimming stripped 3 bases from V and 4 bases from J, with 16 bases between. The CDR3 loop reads CASSPIDLERYNEQFF. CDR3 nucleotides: TGTGCCAGCTCACCGATTGACCTAGAAAGATACAATGAGCAGTTCTTC.

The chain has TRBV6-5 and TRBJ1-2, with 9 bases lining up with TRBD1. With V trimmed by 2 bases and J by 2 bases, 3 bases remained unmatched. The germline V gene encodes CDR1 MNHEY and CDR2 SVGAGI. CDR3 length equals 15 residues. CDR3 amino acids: CASSYRDRENYGYTF. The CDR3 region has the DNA TGTGCCAGCAGTTACCGGGACAGGGAGAACTATGGCTACACCTTC.

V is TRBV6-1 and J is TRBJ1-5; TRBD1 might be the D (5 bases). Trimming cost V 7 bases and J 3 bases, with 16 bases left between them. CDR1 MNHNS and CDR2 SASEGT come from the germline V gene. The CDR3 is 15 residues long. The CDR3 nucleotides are TGTGCCAGCATCGGGGGGTTAGGAACCAATCAGCCCCAGCATTTT. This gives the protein CASIGGLGTNQPQHF.

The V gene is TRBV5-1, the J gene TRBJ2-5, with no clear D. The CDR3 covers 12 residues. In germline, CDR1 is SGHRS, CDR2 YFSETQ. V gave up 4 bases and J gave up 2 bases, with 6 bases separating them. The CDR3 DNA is TGCGCCAGCAGCCCAAAACAAGAGACCCAGTACTTC. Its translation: CASSPKQETQYF.

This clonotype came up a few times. CDR3 residues: CASSLSTINEKLFF. The CDR3 coding sequence is TGTGCCAGCAGCTTGTCAACAATTAATGAAAAACTGTTTTTT. The genes are TRBV5-6 and TRBJ1-4, with D unclear. The CDR3 is 14 amino acids. CDR1 is SGHDT, CDR2 YYEEEE, per germline. The germline V and J ends were trimmed by 1 base and 4 bases, with 8 bases remaining between them.

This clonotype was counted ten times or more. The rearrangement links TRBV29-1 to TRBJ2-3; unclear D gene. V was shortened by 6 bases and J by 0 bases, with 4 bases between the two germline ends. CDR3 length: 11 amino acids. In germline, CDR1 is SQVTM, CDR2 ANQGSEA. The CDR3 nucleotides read TGCAGCGTCGGGAGCACAGATACGCAGTATTTT. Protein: CSVGSTDTQYF.

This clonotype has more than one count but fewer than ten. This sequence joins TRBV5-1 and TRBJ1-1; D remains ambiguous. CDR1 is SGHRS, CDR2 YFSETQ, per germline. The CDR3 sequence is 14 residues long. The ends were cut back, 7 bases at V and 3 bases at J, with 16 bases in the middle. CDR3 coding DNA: TGCGCCAGCCACGGAGGCGTTGGGGACACTGAAGCTTTCTTT. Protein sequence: CASHGGVGDTEAFF.

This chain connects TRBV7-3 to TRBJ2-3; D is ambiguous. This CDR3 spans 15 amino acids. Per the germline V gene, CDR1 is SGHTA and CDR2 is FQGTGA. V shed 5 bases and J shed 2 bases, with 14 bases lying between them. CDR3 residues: CASSPGRSTTDTQYF. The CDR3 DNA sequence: TGTGCCAGCAGCCCCGGACGGTCCACCACAGATACGCAGTATTTT.

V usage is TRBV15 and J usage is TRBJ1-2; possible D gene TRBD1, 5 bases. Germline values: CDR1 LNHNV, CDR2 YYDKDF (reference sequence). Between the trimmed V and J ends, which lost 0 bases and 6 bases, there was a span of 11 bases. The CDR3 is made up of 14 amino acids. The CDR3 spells CATSRDPQGHGYTF. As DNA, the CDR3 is TGTGCCACCAGCAGAGATCCCCAGGGCCATGGCTACACCTTC.

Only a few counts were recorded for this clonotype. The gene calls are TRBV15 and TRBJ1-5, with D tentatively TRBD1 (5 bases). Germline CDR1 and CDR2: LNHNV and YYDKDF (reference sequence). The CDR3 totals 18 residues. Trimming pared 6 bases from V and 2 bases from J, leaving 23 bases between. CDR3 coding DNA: TGTGCCACCAGAGAAACGTCCTCCGGGACCAGAGGCAATCAGCCCCAGCATTTT. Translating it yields CATRETSSGTRGNQPQHF.

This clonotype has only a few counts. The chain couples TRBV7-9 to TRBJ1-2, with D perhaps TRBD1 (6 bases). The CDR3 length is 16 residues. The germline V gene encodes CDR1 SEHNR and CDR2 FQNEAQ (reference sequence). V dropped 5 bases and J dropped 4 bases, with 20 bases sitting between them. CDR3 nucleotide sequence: TGTGCCAGCAGCGACCTCACAGGGTTTGTGCGCTATGGCTACACCTTC. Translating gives CASSDLTGFVRYGYTF.

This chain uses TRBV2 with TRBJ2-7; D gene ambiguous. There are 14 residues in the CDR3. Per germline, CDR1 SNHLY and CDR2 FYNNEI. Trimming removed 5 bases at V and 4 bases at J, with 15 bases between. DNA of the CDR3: TGTGCCAGCAGTCGCCCGGACGGGTTGTACGAGCAGTACTTC. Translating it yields CASSRPDGLYEQYF.

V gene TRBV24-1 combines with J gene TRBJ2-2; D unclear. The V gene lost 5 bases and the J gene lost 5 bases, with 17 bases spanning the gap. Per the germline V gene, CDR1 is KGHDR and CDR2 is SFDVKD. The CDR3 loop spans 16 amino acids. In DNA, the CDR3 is TGTGCCACCAGTGCCATCGTGGGCGTAGGTACCGGGGAGCTGTTTTTT. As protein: CATSAIVGVGTGELFF.

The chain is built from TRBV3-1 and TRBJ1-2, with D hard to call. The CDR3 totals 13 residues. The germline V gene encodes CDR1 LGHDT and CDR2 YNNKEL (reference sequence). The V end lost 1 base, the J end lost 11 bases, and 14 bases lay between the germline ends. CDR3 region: CASSQVGRNKYTF. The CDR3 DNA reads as TGTGCCAGCAGCCAAGTAGGAAGGAACAAGTACACCTTC.

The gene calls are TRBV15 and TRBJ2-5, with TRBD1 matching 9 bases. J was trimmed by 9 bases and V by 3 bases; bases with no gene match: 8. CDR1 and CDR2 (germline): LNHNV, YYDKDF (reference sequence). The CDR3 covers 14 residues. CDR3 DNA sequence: TGTGCCACCAGCAGCCGGGACAGGGTTGTGGCCCAGTACTTC. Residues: CATSSRDRVVAQYF.

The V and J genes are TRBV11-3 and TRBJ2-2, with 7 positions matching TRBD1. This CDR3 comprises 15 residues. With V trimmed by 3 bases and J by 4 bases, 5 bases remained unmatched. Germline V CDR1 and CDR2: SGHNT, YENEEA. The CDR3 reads CASSFRDRTTGELFF. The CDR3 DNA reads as TGTGCCAGCAGCTTCCGGGACAGAACCACCGGGGAGCTGTTTTTT. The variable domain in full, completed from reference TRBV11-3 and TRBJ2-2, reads EAGVVQSPRYKIIEKKQPVAFWCNPISGHNTLYWYLQNLGQGPELLIRYENEEAVDDSQLPKDRFSAERLKGVDSTLKIQPAELGDSAVYLCASSFRDRTTGELFFGEGSRLTVL.

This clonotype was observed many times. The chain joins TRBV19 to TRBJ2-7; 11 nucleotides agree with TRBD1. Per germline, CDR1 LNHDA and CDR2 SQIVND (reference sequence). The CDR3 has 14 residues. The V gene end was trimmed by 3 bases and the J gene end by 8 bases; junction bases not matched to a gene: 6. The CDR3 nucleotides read TGTGCCAGTAGTATCGGGACAGGGGGAATGAAGCAGTACTTC. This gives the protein CASSIGTGGMKQYF.

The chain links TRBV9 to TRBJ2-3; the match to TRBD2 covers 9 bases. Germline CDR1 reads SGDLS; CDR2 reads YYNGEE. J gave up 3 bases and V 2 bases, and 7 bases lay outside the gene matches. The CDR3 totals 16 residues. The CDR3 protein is CASSVRGGDKTDTQYF. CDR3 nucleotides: TGTGCCAGCAGCGTCCGCGGGGGGGATAAGACAGATACGCAGTATTTT.

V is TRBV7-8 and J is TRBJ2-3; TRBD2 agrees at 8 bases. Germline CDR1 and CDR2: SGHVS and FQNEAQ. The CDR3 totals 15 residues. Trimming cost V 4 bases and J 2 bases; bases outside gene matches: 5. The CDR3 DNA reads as TGTGCCAGCAGCTCGGGACTAGGCCACACAGATACGCAGTATTTT. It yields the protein CASSSGLGHTDTQYF.

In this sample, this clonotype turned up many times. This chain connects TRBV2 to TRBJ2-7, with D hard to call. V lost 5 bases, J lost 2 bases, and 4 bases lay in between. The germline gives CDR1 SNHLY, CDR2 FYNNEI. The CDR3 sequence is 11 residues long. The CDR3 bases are TGTGCCAGCAGTCCGACCTACGAGCAGTACTTC. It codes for CASSPTYEQYF.

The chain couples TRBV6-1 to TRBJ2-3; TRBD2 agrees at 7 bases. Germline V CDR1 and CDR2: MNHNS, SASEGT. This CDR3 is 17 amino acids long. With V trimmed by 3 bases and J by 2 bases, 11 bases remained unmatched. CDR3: CASSESASGSLTDTQYF. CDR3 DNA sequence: TGTGCCAGCAGTGAGTCGGCTAGCGGCTCCCTCACAGATACGCAGTATTTT.

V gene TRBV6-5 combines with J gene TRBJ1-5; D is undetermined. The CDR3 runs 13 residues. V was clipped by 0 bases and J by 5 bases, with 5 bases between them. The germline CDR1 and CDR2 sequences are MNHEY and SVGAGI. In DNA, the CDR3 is TGTGCCAGCAGTTACTCCACGGATCAGCCCCAGCATTTT. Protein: CASSYSTDQPQHF.

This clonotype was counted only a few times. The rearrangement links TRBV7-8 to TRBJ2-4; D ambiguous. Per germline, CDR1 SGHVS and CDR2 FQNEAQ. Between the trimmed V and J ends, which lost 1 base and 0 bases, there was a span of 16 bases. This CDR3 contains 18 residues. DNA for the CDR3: TGTGCCAGCAGCTTAGGAGGAGTCGGACCCCTAGCCAAAAACATTCAGTACTTC. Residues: CASSLGGVGPLAKNIQYF. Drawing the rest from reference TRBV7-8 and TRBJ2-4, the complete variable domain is GAGVSQSPRYKVAKRGQDVALRCDPISGHVSLFWYQQALGQGPEFLTYFQNEAQLDKSGLPSDRFFAERPEGSVSTLKIQRTQQEDSAVYLCASSLGGVGPLAKNIQYFGAGTRLSVL.

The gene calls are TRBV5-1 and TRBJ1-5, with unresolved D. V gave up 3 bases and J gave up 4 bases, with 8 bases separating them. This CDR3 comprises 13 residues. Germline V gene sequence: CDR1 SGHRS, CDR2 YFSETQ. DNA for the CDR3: TGCGCCAGCAGCTACGTAGGGAATCAGCCCCAGCATTTT. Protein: CASSYVGNQPQHF.

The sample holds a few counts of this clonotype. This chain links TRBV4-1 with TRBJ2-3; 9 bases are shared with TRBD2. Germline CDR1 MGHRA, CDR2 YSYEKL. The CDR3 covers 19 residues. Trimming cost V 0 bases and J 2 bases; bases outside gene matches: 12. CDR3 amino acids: CASSQEVPSASGVTDTQYF. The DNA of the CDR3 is TGCGCCAGCAGCCAAGAAGTCCCCTCCGCTAGCGGGGTCACAGATACGCAGTATTTT.

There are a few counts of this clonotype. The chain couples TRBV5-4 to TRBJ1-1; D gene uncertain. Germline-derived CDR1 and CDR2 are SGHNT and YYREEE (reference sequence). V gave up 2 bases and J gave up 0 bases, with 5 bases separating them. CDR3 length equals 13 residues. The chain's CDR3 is CASSFLVNTEAFF. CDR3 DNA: TGTGCCAGCAGCTTTTTGGTGAACACTGAAGCTTTCTTT.

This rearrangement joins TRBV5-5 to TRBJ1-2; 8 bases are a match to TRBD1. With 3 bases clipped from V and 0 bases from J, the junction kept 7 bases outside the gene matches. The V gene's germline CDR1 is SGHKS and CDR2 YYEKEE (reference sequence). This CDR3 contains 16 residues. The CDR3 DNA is TGTGCCAGCAGCTCGCGTCAGGGGGCAGCTAACTATGGCTACACCTTC. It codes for CASSSRQGAANYGYTF.

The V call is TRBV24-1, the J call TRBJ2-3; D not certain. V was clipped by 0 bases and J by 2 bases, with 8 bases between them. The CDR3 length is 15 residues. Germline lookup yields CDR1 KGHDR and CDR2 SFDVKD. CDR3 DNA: TGTGCCACCAGTGATTTGGGTCACAACACAGATACGCAGTATTTT. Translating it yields CATSDLGHNTDTQYF.